Listed below are T cell receptor beta chains from one sample, sequenced in a study of T cells in Graves' hyperthyroidism and ophthalmopathy. Via MiXCR, TCRdb re-called the multiplex PCR reads, giving one row per CDR3 protein. Here the sample spans around 350,000 distinct CDR3 sequences, about a sixth being singletons. Material for sequencing was blood. All receptors come from a woman under 40 with Graves' hyperthyroidism that later progressed to Graves' ophthalmopathy. The CDR3 runs from the conserved cysteine through the conserved F or W. The D gene is left open where the match is weak. Expanded clones get a size class; other rows say once, few or many, or leave the size out.

d_call j_call v_call clone_size cdr3_aa cdr3_nt
. TRBJ1-2 TRBV2 many CASRVVSGYTF TGTGCCAGTAGGGTAGTTAGTGGCTACACCTTC
. TRBJ1-1 TRBV7-9 . CASSLGFHTGSGTEAFF TGTGCCAGCAGCTTAGGGTTCCACACAGGGTCGGGTACTGAAGCTTTCTTT
TRBD1 TRBJ1-1 TRBV20-1 many CSARRGQLNTEAFF TGCAGTGCTAGAAGGGGACAGCTGAACACTGAAGCTTTCTTT
TRBD2 TRBJ2-1 TRBV28 many CASSFLREQRNEYNEQFF TGTGCCAGCAGTTTTTTGCGGGAGCAACGAAATGAATACAATGAGCAGTTCTTC
. TRBJ2-7 TRBV2 many CASSSAGSSYEQYF TGTGCCAGCAGTAGCGCGGGGTCTTCCTACGAGCAGTACTTC
. TRBJ2-2 TRBV25-1 many CASSASSGNTGELFF TGTGCCAGCAGTGCCTCGAGCGGGAACACCGGGGAGCTGTTTTTT
. TRBJ2-7 TRBV20-1 . CSARAWDLSFSYEQYF TGCAGTGCTAGGGCCTGGGACCTATCTTTCTCCTACGAGCAGTACTTC
TRBD1 TRBJ1-2 TRBV29-1 . CSVAGGGGAWNYGYTF TGCAGCGTGGCAGGGGGCGGAGGGGCCTGGAACTATGGCTACACCTTC
TRBD1 TRBJ1-2 TRBV12-3/TRBV12-4 many CASTWTGPNYGYTF TGTGCCAGCACCTGGACAGGGCCTAACTATGGCTACACCTTC
. TRBJ1-6 TRBV27 many CASSRGLPTFSSYNSPLHF TGTGCCAGCAGTAGGGGCCTCCCGACCTTTTCCTCCTATAATTCACCCCTCCACTTT
TRBD1 TRBJ1-5 TRBV6-1 many CASSPGGGTYRNQPQHF TGTGCCAGCAGTCCAGGGGGAGGGACCTACCGCAATCAGCCCCAGCATTTT
TRBD1 TRBJ2-3 TRBV2 many CASSDRGSTDTQYF TGTGCCAGCAGTGACAGGGGGAGCACAGATACGCAGTATTTT
. TRBJ2-6 TRBV6-5 many CASSYSGEYGANVLTF TGTGCCAGCAGTTACTCGGGAGAGTACGGGGCCAACGTCCTGACTTTC
TRBD2 TRBJ2-3 TRBV5-1 many CASSRTSGGINTQYF TGCGCCAGCAGCCGTACTAGCGGGGGAATAAATACGCAGTATTTT
TRBD2 TRBJ2-1 TRBV20-1 few CSAIGLAGNPVGGEQFF TGCAGTGCCATCGGACTAGCGGGAAATCCTGTGGGTGGGGAGCAGTTCTTC
. TRBJ1-1 TRBV12-3/TRBV12-4 many CASSYTGRGTEAFF TGTGCCAGCAGTTATACGGGCCGGGGCACTGAAGCTTTCTTT
. TRBJ1-2 TRBV6-2/TRBV6-3 many CASSYGQQLNYGYTF TGTGCCAGCAGTTACGGACAGCAACTTAACTATGGCTACACCTTC
. TRBJ1-5 TRBV2 many CASGNMNQPQHF TGTGCCAGCGGGAACATGAATCAGCCCCAGCATTTT
. TRBJ2-5 TRBV14 . CASSQRGLEYQETQYF TGTGCCAGCAGCCAACGGGGATTGGAGTACCAAGAGACCCAGTACTTC
. TRBJ1-1 TRBV30 many CAWKALSPNTEAFF TGTGCCTGGAAGGCCCTATCCCCGAACACTGAAGCTTTCTTT
. TRBJ2-1 TRBV7-8 few CASSLSLSRQQFF TGTGCCAGCAGCTTAAGTCTATCGAGACAACAGTTCTTC
TRBD1 TRBJ2-7 TRBV28 many CASTNDGTGTTQTINDRVEQYF TGTGCCAGCACCAACGACGGGACAGGGACAACCCAGACTATCAACGATCGGGTCGAGCAGTACTTC
TRBD1 TRBJ1-2 TRBV7-2 . CASSLGTGGRGYGYTF TGTGCCAGCAGCTTAGGGACAGGGGGAAGGGGCTATGGCTACACCTTC
TRBD2 TRBJ2-4 TRBV3-1 few CASSQCFFRETSGRCAKNIQYF TGTGCCAGCAGCCAATGTTTTTTTCGAGAGACTAGCGGGAGATGTGCCAAAAACATTCAGTACTTC
TRBD1 TRBJ1-3 TRBV2 many CANRLTGSGNTIYF TGTGCCAACCGCCTGACAGGGTCTGGAAACACCATATATTTT
. TRBJ2-7 TRBV28 many CASRGRRTYEQYF TGTGCCAGCCGAGGGAGACGAACCTACGAGCAGTACTTC
. TRBJ1-5 TRBV15 . CATSGAGNQPQHF TGTGCCACCTCAGGAGCAGGCAATCAGCCCCAGCATTTT
. TRBJ1-5 TRBV15 . CATSRDSLQNQPQHF TGTGCCACCAGCAGAGATTCGTTACAGAACCAGCCCCAGCATTTT
. TRBJ1-2 TRBV6-5 many CASSYGTTWGDHSYGYTF TGTGCCAGCAGTTACGGGACGACTTGGGGGGACCATAGCTATGGCTACACCTTC
TRBD1 TRBJ1-6 TRBV20-1 many CSALRGVFHSPLHF TGCAGTGCTCTCAGGGGGGTGTTCCATTCACCCCTCCACTTT
TRBD1 TRBJ2-5 TRBV15 few CATSRDSGQVETQYF TGTGCCACCAGCAGAGACTCGGGACAGGTAGAGACCCAGTACTTC
. TRBJ2-5 TRBV6-1 . CASTRGRETQYF TGTGCCAGCACGCGTGGGAGAGAGACCCAGTACTTC
. TRBJ2-3 TRBV6-1 many CASSRSLGDTQYF TGTGCCAGCAGTCGCTCCCTGGGGGATACGCAGTATTTT
. TRBJ1-1 TRBV11-3 many CASSLGSAGVGGTEAFF TGTGCCAGCAGCTTAGGTTCAGCAGGGGTAGGTGGCACTGAAGCTTTCTTT
. TRBJ2-7 TRBV7-9 few CASEEGGTADDEQYF TGTGCCAGTGAGGAAGGCGGGACGGCTGACGACGAGCAGTACTTC
. TRBJ2-6 TRBV19 . CASSFPGVTGANVLTF TGTGCCAGTAGTTTCCCAGGGGTAACCGGGGCCAACGTCCTGACTTTC
TRBD2 TRBJ2-1 TRBV11-2 . CASSPGLAGNSYNEQFF TGTGCCAGCAGCCCGGGACTAGCGGGGAACTCCTACAATGAGCAGTTCTTC
. TRBJ1-5 TRBV6-1 few CATGDQLHNQPQHF TGTGCCACGGGGGATCAACTACACAATCAGCCCCAGCATTTT
TRBD2 TRBJ2-5 TRBV6-5 many CASSYALVLAGANEETQYF TGTGCCAGCAGTTACGCCTTGGTCCTAGCGGGGGCCAACGAAGAGACCCAGTACTTC
. TRBJ2-7 TRBV10-2 once CASSESRAFLTSYEQYF TGCGCCAGCAGTGAGTCGAGGGCCTTCCTCACTTCCTACGAGCAGTACTTC
. TRBJ1-2 TRBV28 . CATGHDYGYTF TGTGCCACGGGACATGACTATGGCTACACCTTC
. TRBJ1-5 TRBV4-1 many CASSQRDLRDQPQHF TGCGCCAGCAGCCAAAGGGACCTTCGTGATCAGCCCCAGCATTTT
TRBD2 TRBJ2-2 TRBV12-3/TRBV12-4 many CASSMGLAGGPNTGELFF TGTGCCAGCAGTATGGGACTAGCGGGAGGGCCGAACACCGGGGAGCTGTTTTTT
TRBD1 TRBJ1-1 TRBV15 few CATSRGVARGQGSMNTEAFF TGTGCCACCAGCAGAGGAGTCGCCCGAGGACAGGGGTCGATGAACACTGAAGCTTTCTTT
. TRBJ2-2 TRBV6-2/TRBV6-3 many CASGSGQTGELFF TGTGCCAGCGGTTCAGGACAAACCGGGGAGCTGTTTTTT
. TRBJ1-3 TRBV10-2 . CASSGGWGSGNTIYF TGCGCCAGTTCGGGAGGTTGGGGCTCTGGAAACACCATATATTTT
. TRBJ2-7 TRBV29-1 few CSVWTRDSYEQYF TGCAGCGTTTGGACCAGGGACTCCTACGAGCAGTACTTC
. TRBJ1-1 TRBV11-2 many CASRGGNPGAFF TGTGCCAGCAGGGGAGGAAACCCTGGAGCTTTCTTT
. TRBJ1-1 TRBV4-1 many CASSLIGIGSYTEAFF TGCGCCAGCAGCCTTATTGGGATCGGCAGTTACACTGAAGCTTTCTTT
. TRBJ2-4 TRBV29-1 . CSVGGVGRLNIQYF TGCAGCGTGGGGGGCGTAGGACGGTTAAACATTCAGTACTTC
TRBD1 TRBJ1-1 TRBV19 . CASKPGQGNTEAFF TGTGCCAGTAAACCGGGACAGGGAAACACTGAAGCTTTCTTT
TRBD2 TRBJ2-1 TRBV6-1 many CASSGLAGGVNEQFF TGTGCCAGCAGCGGACTAGCGGGAGGTGTCAATGAGCAGTTCTTC
TRBD1 TRBJ1-1 TRBV6-1 many CASRVDRVMNTEAFF TGTGCCAGCAGAGTCGACAGGGTGATGAACACTGAAGCTTTCTTT
TRBD1 TRBJ2-5 TRBV2 . CASSEDPTGQETQYF TGTGCCAGCAGTGAAGACCCGACAGGGCAAGAGACCCAGTACTTC